These 12 T cell receptor beta chains were all obtained from the same sample, sequenced in a study of cytomegalovirus exposure and HLA in healthy donors. The PCR made use of 60 Vbeta and 13 Jbeta primers. Assay: immunoSEQ multiplex PCR; the TCRdb copy retains only in-frame clones and omits some. The data show 150,000 to 200,000 clones, around 72% seen once. Sequenced sample: PBMCs. Source of these receptors: a woman aged 45-65 years in good health and CMV-seropositive.

The CDR3 protein is CASSPRDRANEKLFF. CDR3 coding DNA: TGCGCCAGCAGCCCTCGGGACAGGGCGAATGAAAAACTGTTTTTT. The V gene is TRBV4-1, the J gene TRBJ1-4, with TRBD1 identical over 9 bases. This CDR3 is built from 15 residues. Germline trimming cut 4 bases from V and 5 bases from J; bases unmatched to any gene: 5. From germline, CDR1 is MGHRA and CDR2 YSYEKL.

This chain joins TRBV5-1 and TRBJ2-2, with D tentatively TRBD1 (6 bases). V was shortened by 4 bases and J by 5 bases, with 12 bases between the two germline ends. There are 14 residues in the CDR3. CDR1 and CDR2 from the germline V gene are SGHRS and YFSETQ. The CDR3 coding sequence is TGCGCCAGCAGCCAACAGGGCCCTACCGGGGAGCTGTTTTTT. Translation: CASSQQGPTGELFF.

This clone was observed once. J is TRBJ1-2 and V is TRBV11-2, with 7 bases matching TRBD1. Trimming took 1 base from V and 8 from J; bases not matched to a gene: 7. CDR3 length equals 14 residues. Germline assignment: CDR1 SGHAT and CDR2 FQNNGV. CDR3 sequence: CASSLAGQANGYTF. CDR3 DNA sequence: TGTGCCAGCAGCTTAGCCGGACAGGCAAACGGCTACACCTTC.

The rearrangement uses TRBV7-2 and TRBJ2-3, with 9 bases lining up with TRBD1. The CDR3 totals 16 residues. Germline CDR1 is SGHTA and CDR2 is FQGNSA. V dropped 5 bases and J dropped 0; count of bases not matched to a gene: 6. The CDR3 nucleotides read TGTGCCAGCAGCCAACAGGGGGCGTCTAGCACAGATACGCAGTATTTT. This sequence encodes CASSQQGASSTDTQYF. The variable domain in full, completed from reference TRBV7-2 and TRBJ2-3, reads GAGVSQSPSNKVTEKGKDVELRCDPISGHTALYWYRQSLGQGLEFLIYFQGNSAPDKSGLPSDRFSAERTGGSVSTLTIQRTQQEDSAVYLCASSQQGASSTDTQYFGPGTRLTVL.

The rearrangement links TRBV14 to TRBJ1-1; TRBD1 is a possible D gene (6 bases). This CDR3 is built from 15 residues. V shed 1 base and J shed 5 bases, with 14 bases lying between them. Germline V gives CDR1 SGHDN, CDR2 FVKESK. CDR3 DNA: TGTGCCAGCAGCCAAGCTGGGGGACAAGGAACTGAAGCTTTCTTT. This sequence encodes CASSQAGGQGTEAFF.

The chain recombines TRBV15 with TRBJ2-5, with D perhaps matching TRBD2 (7 bases). Germline V gives CDR1 LNHNV, CDR2 YYDKDF (reference sequence). The V gene lost 8 bases and the J gene lost 0 bases, with 13 bases spanning the gap. There are 14 residues in the CDR3. CDR3 in DNA: TGTGCCACCGAGGGGGGGCCTAACCAAGAGACCCAGTACTTC. Amino acids: CATEGGPNQETQYF. Together with reference TRBV15 and TRBJ2-5, the CDR3 gives the full variable domain: DAMVIQNPRYQVTQFGKPVTLSCSQTLNHNVMYWYQQKSSQAPKLLFHYYDKDFNNEADTPDNFQSRRPNTSFCFLDIRSPGLGDTAMYLCATEGGPNQETQYFGPGTRLLVL.

The gene calls are TRBV7-9 and TRBJ2-2, with 7 bases fitting TRBD1. V trimming: 5 bases; J trimming: 5 bases; junction bases outside the gene matches: 8. Germline V gene data show CDR1 as SEHNR and CDR2 as FQNEAQ (reference sequence). The CDR3 contains 15 residues. CDR3 region: CASSPPGTVTGELFF. The DNA of the CDR3 is TGTGCCAGCAGCCCCCCCGGGACAGTGACCGGGGAGCTGTTTTTT.

The table lists this clone with a few counts. This chain connects TRBV11-3 to TRBJ2-2; TRBD2 matches 8 bases. The CDR3 contains 16 residues. Germline CDR1 SGHNT, CDR2 YENEEA. The V gene end was trimmed by 6 bases and the J gene end by 4 bases; junction bases not matched to a gene: 10. The CDR3 nucleotides are TGTGCCAGCAGTTACCGGGGGGGCCGAGTCACCGGGGAGCTGTTTTTT. Its protein product is CASSYRGGRVTGELFF.

The rearrangement links TRBV19 to TRBJ2-1; no clear D. The CDR3 has 15 residues. The V end lost 1 base, the J end lost 0 bases, and 7 bases lay between the germline ends. CDR1 and CDR2 (germline): LNHDA, SQIVND (reference sequence). This CDR3 is CASSIVLSSYNEQFF. Written as DNA, the CDR3 is TGTGCCAGTAGTATAGTTCTGAGCTCCTACAATGAGCAGTTCTTC.

The genes are TRBV6-5 and TRBJ1-5; 7 bases fit TRBD1. This CDR3 has 15 residues. With V trimmed by 5 bases and J by 2 bases, 6 bases remained unmatched. Germline CDR1 MNHEY, CDR2 SVGAGI. The CDR3 DNA sequence: TGTGCCAGCAGTCCAGGGGGAATGGGCAATCAGCCCCAGCATTTT. Protein sequence: CASSPGGMGNQPQHF.

The chain uses TRBV7-8 and TRBJ1-2; D uncertain. This CDR3 spans 12 amino acids. Trimming removed 1 base at V and 5 bases at J, with 5 bases between. Germline CDR1 and CDR2: SGHVS and FQNEAQ. The CDR3 DNA sequence: TGTGCCAGCAGCTTAGGAGGGTATGGCTACACCTTC. Amino acid sequence: CASSLGGYGYTF. The full variable domain, completed using reference TRBV7-8 and TRBJ1-2, is GAGVSQSPRYKVAKRGQDVALRCDPISGHVSLFWYQQALGQGPEFLTYFQNEAQLDKSGLPSDRFFAERPEGSVSTLKIQRTQQEDSAVYLCASSLGGYGYTFGSGTRLTVV.

This clone was picked up a small number of times. The chain joins TRBV6-5 to TRBJ2-1, with D perhaps TRBD2 (5 bases). CDR3 size: 14 residues. V was pared by 10 bases and J by 10 bases, with 23 bases between. Germline V gene lookup returns CDR1 MNHEY and CDR2 SVGAGI. The CDR3 coding sequence is TGTGCCATTAGGGAGAACCCCTCGTTTTCGGAGCAGTTCTTC. As protein: CAIRENPSFSEQFF.